The clone carrying this TCR beta chain came up a few times. CDR1 is MNHEY, CDR2 SVGAGI, per germline. V was clipped by 5 bases and J by 0 bases, with 8 bases between them. This CDR3 contains 13 residues. The data belong to a study of shared T cell receptors in the human thymus. Assay: immunoSEQ multiplex PCR; the TCRdb copy retains only in-frame clones and omits some. The table records around 730,000 clones, approximately 83% of them present only once. These data are also associated with another study on human thymus T cells. That work adds: Related research has reported that thymic repertoires overlap highly among unrelated individuals.

The J gene is TRBJ2-7, the V gene TRBV6-5, with D hard to call. Sequenced material: thymocytes. This sequence was found in a girl less than two years old with a congenital heart defect. The CDR3 nucleotides read TGTGCCAGCAGTCTTAGATCCTCCTACGAGCAGTACTTC. Translation: CASSLRSSYEQYF.